This paragraph reports one T cell receptor beta chain. Clones were read by immunoSEQ multiplex PCR, and TCRdb kept only the in-frame ones, dropping some. The profile shows a few hundred thousand clones, 90% of them singletons. This sample is drawn from a study of blood T cell repertoires in COVID-19. Study background: Italy, Spain and the United States were the sources of the convalescent and acute COVID-19 samples. Nucleic acid was either cDNA or gDNA, and it came from T cells, B-cell-depleted T cells, or PBMCs.

Germline V lookup: CDR1 SQVTM, CDR2 ANQGSEA. Trimming at V came to 7 bases and at J to 5 bases, leaving 11 bases not matched to a gene. The CDR3 consists of 15 residues. The sequenced sample consisted of peripheral blood. The V gene is TRBV29-1, the J gene TRBJ2-1, with 10 positions matching TRBD2. The TCR originated in a woman aged 60-70 years with COVID-19, enrolled during active disease. The CDR3 reads CSGRGASGGNNEQFF. In nucleotides, the CDR3 is TGCAGCGGGCGAGGTGCTAGCGGGGGTAACAATGAGCAGTTCTTC.